These 14 T cell receptor beta chains came from one sample sequenced in a study of OX40 agonist ivuxolimab in advanced cancers. Produced via immunoSEQ multiplex PCR; TCRdb's table is partial and in-frame only. The top ten hold around 2% of the sample, which has roughly 70,000 clones, around 87% seen once. The sequences come from CD4+ or CD8+ T cells sorted from blood, collected in a trial of the OX40 agonist ivuxolimab. Receptor source: an adult with an advanced solid tumor such as melanoma, head and neck, liver or kidney cancer.

V and J are TRBV6-5 and TRBJ2-2; 7 nucleotides match TRBD1. CDR3 length: 15 residues. V was pared by 4 bases and J by 5 bases, with 7 bases of the junction left unmatched. Germline CDR1 MNHEY, CDR2 SVGAGI. Written as DNA, the CDR3 is TGTGCCAGCAGTTCCTCAGGGGGTGGGACCGGGGAGCTGTTTTTT. This encodes CASSSSGGGTGELFF.

This chain connects TRBV9 to TRBJ1-4, with D possibly matching TRBD1 (5 bases). The CDR3 is 18 amino acids. Germline V gene sequence: CDR1 SGDLS, CDR2 YYNGEE. V lost 4 bases to trimming and J lost 0 bases, with 19 bases between them. The CDR3 DNA is TGTGCCAGCAGCAGTTCCCATTGGGAAGGGGCAACTAATGAAAAACTGTTTTTT. Translated, it gives CASSSSHWEGATNEKLFF.

J is TRBJ2-7 and V is TRBV19, with D maybe TRBD1 (6 bases). Germline CDR1 is LNHDA and CDR2 is SQIVND (reference sequence). CDR3 length equals 15 residues. V gave up 5 bases and J gave up 1 base, with 15 bases separating them. This CDR3 is CASSAPGTSSYEQYF. CDR3 bases: TGTGCCAGTAGTGCCCCCGGGACAAGTTCCTACGAGCAGTACTTC.

J is TRBJ2-2 and V is TRBV14, with D perhaps matching TRBD1 (5 bases). CDR1 is SGHDN and CDR2 is FVKESK in the germline V gene. Trimming shortened V by 8 bases and J by 5 bases, and 6 bases separated the two germline ends. The CDR3 contains 11 residues. CDR3 DNA: TGTGCCAGCGGACAAACCGGGGAGCTGTTTTTT. Residues: CASGQTGELFF.

The CDR3 DNA sequence: TGTGCCAGCAACCCCGGGGTGGGGTACCAAGAGACCCAGTACTTC. It specifies CASNPGVGYQETQYF. The chain uses TRBV27 and TRBJ2-5; tentatively, D is TRBD2 (5 bases). CDR1 is MNHEY and CDR2 is SMNVEV in the germline V gene (reference sequence). This CDR3 region has 15 residues. Between the trimmed V and J ends, which lost 7 bases and 0 bases, there was a span of 15 bases.

The rearrangement uses TRBV7-2 and TRBJ2-1, with D tentatively TRBD2 (6 bases). The CDR3 covers 13 residues. The germline V and J ends were trimmed by 1 base and 9 bases, with 10 bases remaining between them. Germline lookup yields CDR1 SGHTA and CDR2 FQGNSA. The CDR3, as DNA: TGTGCCAGCAGCTTAGGGGAGGTTGCTGAGCAGTTCTTC. It encodes CASSLGEVAEQFF.

V gene TRBV19 combines with J gene TRBJ1-5, with D possibly matching TRBD1 (5 bases). CDR1 is LNHDA and CDR2 is SQIVND in the germline V gene (reference sequence). V lost 6 bases to trimming and J lost 7 bases, with 19 bases between them. The CDR3 covers 15 residues. In DNA form, the CDR3 reads TGTGCCAGTAGCGACCGTGGAGGGGTTTGGCAGCCCCAGCATTTT. It is translated as CASSDRGGVWQPQHF. Together with reference TRBV19 and TRBJ1-5, the CDR3 gives the full variable domain: DGGITQSPKYLFRKEGQNVTLSCEQNLNHDAMYWYRQDPGQGLRLIYYSQIVNDFQKGDIAEGYSVSREKKESFPLTVTSAQKNPTAFYLCASSDRGGVWQPQHFGDGTRLSIL.

The chain uses TRBV19 and TRBJ1-2, with 9 bases matching TRBD1. CDR1 is LNHDA and CDR2 is SQIVND in the germline V gene (reference sequence). This CDR3 comprises 12 residues. V lost 10 bases and J lost 7; bases outside the gene matches: 7. The CDR3 sequence is CATAGQGPGYTF. CDR3 nucleotides: TGTGCCACCGCGGGACAGGGACCTGGCTACACCTTC. Combining the CDR3 with reference TRBV19 and TRBJ1-2 gives the whole variable domain DGGITQSPKYLFRKEGQNVTLSCEQNLNHDAMYWYRQDPGQGLRLIYYSQIVNDFQKGDIAEGYSVSREKKESFPLTVTSAQKNPTAFYLCATAGQGPGYTFGSGTRLTVV.

The chain combines TRBV21-1 with TRBJ1-6; the table's D call TRBD1 went unverified against the DNA. TRBV21-1 has pseudogene status. This CDR3 contains 16 residues. CDR3 nucleotide sequence: TGTGCCAGCAGCAAAGACATGGCAGTCCTTAATTCACCCCTCCACTTT. Its protein is CASSKDMAVLNSPLHF.

The V call is TRBV28, the J call TRBJ2-3; no clear D gene. The V gene's germline CDR1 is MDHEN and CDR2 SYDVKM. CDR3 length: 12 amino acids. Trimming pared 5 bases from V and 2 bases from J, leaving 5 bases between. The CDR3 spells CASSTLTDTQYF. The DNA of the CDR3 is TGTGCCAGCAGTACGCTCACAGATACGCAGTATTTT.

The chain uses TRBV27 and TRBJ2-7, with D tentatively TRBD2 (6 bases). Trimming removed 5 bases from V and 4 bases from J, with 15 bases in between. Per the germline V gene, CDR1 is MNHEY and CDR2 is SMNVEV (reference sequence). CDR3 size: 14 residues. The chain's CDR3 is CASSLGGTGYEQYF. The DNA for the CDR3 is TGTGCCAGCAGTCTCGGGGGAACGGGGTACGAGCAGTACTTC.

The rearrangement joins TRBV28 to TRBJ1-3; the match to TRBD1 covers 11 bases. Per the germline V gene, CDR1 is MDHEN and CDR2 is SYDVKM. The CDR3 spans 17 residues. V dropped 4 bases and J dropped 0; count of bases not matched to a gene: 5. The CDR3 sequence is CASSYTGTGGSGNTIYF. CDR3 nucleotide sequence: TGTGCCAGCAGTTACACCGGGACAGGGGGCTCTGGAAACACCATATATTTT.

This clone was recorded once. This chain links TRBV7-2 with TRBJ2-1; D possibly corresponds to TRBD2 (5 bases). V gave up 1 base and J gave up 2 bases, with 12 bases separating them. Germline CDR1 and CDR2: SGHTA and FQGNSA. The CDR3 totals 16 residues. The CDR3 reads CASSLGSGMAYNEQFF. The CDR3 bases are TGTGCCAGCAGCTTAGGTTCGGGGATGGCCTACAATGAGCAGTTCTTC.

The chain carries TRBV2 and TRBJ1-3; tentatively, D is TRBD1 (6 bases). V lost 5 bases and J lost 5, with 13 bases in between. The CDR3 length is 14 residues. CDR1 SNHLY and CDR2 FYNNEI come from the germline V gene. CDR3 in amino acids: CASSLGQKRNTIYF. CDR3 nucleotides: TGTGCCAGCAGTCTAGGACAGAAAAGAAACACCATATATTTT.